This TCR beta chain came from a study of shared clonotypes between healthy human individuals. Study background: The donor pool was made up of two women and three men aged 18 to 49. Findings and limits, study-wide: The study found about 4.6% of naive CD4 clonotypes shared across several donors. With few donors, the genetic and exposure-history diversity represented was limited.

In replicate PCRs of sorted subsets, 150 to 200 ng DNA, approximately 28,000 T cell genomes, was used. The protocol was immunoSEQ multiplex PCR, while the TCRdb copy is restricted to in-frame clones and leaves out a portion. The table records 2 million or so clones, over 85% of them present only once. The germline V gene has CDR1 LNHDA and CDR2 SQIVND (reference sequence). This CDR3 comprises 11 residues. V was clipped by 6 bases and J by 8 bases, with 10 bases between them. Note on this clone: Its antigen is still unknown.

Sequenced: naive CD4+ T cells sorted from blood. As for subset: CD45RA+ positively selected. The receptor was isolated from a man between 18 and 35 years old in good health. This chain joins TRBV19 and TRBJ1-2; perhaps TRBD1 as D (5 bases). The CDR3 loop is CASRFRDGYTF. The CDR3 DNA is TGTGCCAGTAGATTCAGGGACGGCTACACCTTC.